Listed below are T cell receptor beta chains from one sample, sequenced in a study of T cell responses to AZD1222 COVID-19 vaccine. Sequencing was performed with immunoSEQ multiplex PCR; in TCRdb, only in-frame clones are kept and a portion is missing. The sample records tens of thousands of clones, around 87% being singletons. Specimen: peripheral blood, collected on day 0 of AZD1222 vaccination. Every receptor here comes from an adult in good health. Both conserved end residues are part of each CDR3. The order of the fields is J gene, D gene, clone size, V gene, CDR3 protein, CDR3 DNA. D genes are given only for firm matches. Clone size appears in some rows only: once, few, many, or a class for an expanded clone.

J: TRBJ1-1; D: -; size: -; V: TRBV2; CDR3: CASSVQNTEAFF; DNA: TGTGCCAGCAGTGTGCAAAACACTGAAGCTTTCTTT
J: TRBJ1-2; D: -; size: few; V: TRBV6-2/TRBV6-3; CDR3: CASSYYRSYGYTF; DNA: TGTGCCAGCAGTTACTACAGGAGCTATGGCTACACCTTC
J: TRBJ2-3; D: TRBD1; size: -; V: TRBV11-1; CDR3: CASSLGQGASTDTQYF; DNA: TGTGCCAGCAGCTTAGGACAGGGGGCTAGCACAGATACGCAGTATTTT
J: TRBJ1-5; D: -; size: -; V: TRBV27; CDR3: CASSSASSNQPQHF; DNA: TGTGCCAGCAGTTCAGCCAGCAGCAATCAGCCCCAGCATTTT
J: TRBJ1-1; D: -; size: -; V: TRBV7-2; CDR3: CASSLVKNTEAFF; DNA: TGTGCCAGCAGCTTAGTCAAGAACACTGAAGCTTTCTTT
J: TRBJ2-7; D: -; size: -; V: TRBV2; CDR3: CASSEEGAVNEQYF; DNA: TGTGCCAGCAGTGAGGAGGGGGCTGTTAACGAGCAGTACTTC
J: TRBJ1-5; D: -; size: -; V: TRBV30; CDR3: CAWSVLGRDHQPQHF; DNA: TGTGCCTGGAGTGTACTCGGCAGGGACCATCAGCCCCAGCATTTT
J: TRBJ2-3; D: -; size: -; V: TRBV19; CDR3: CASRSITGDTQYF; DNA: TGTGCCAGTAGGAGTATCACTGGCGATACGCAGTATTTT
J: TRBJ2-7; D: TRBD1; size: few; V: TRBV5-6; CDR3: CASSLYGTGSYEQYF; DNA: TGTGCCAGCAGCTTGTACGGGACAGGGTCCTACGAGCAGTACTTC
J: TRBJ1-3; D: -; size: -; V: TRBV6-5; CDR3: CASSQDSTGNTIYF; DNA: TGTGCCAGCAGCCAGGACAGTACTGGAAACACCATATATTTT
J: TRBJ1-4; D: TRBD1; size: -; V: TRBV28; CDR3: CASSLWSDRPSEKLFF; DNA: TGTGCCAGCAGTTTATGGTCGGACAGGCCCTCTGAAAAACTGTTTTTT
J: TRBJ1-2; D: TRBD1; size: few; V: TRBV19; CDR3: CASSTDRGVWENGYTF; DNA: TGTGCCAGTAGTACGGACAGGGGTGTGTGGGAGAATGGCTACACCTTC
J: TRBJ2-7; D: TRBD2; size: -; V: TRBV7-2; CDR3: CASSFAGSGGANEQYF; DNA: TGTGCCAGCAGCTTCGCAGGGAGCGGGGGGGCCAACGAGCAGTACTTC
J: TRBJ1-1; D: -; size: -; V: TRBV30; CDR3: CAWSTHGKGFRAFF; DNA: TGTGCCTGGAGTACCCACGGGAAGGGTTTTCGAGCTTTCTTT
J: TRBJ2-7; D: TRBD1; size: once; V: TRBV5-1; CDR3: CASSLSTGDAYEQYF; DNA: TGCGCCAGCAGCTTGAGTACAGGGGACGCCTACGAGCAGTACTTC
J: TRBJ1-1; D: -; size: once; V: TRBV3-1/TRBV3-2; CDR3: CASSPGGGRRTEAFF; DNA: TGTGCCAGCAGCCCCGGGGGGGGGCGGAGGACTGAAGCTTTCTTT
J: TRBJ1-4; D: -; size: -; V: TRBV4-3; CDR3: CASSPSWGAITTNEKLFF; DNA: TGCGCCAGCAGCCCATCTTGGGGGGCGATAACAACTAATGAAAAACTGTTTTTT
J: TRBJ1-1; D: -; size: -; V: TRBV7-3; CDR3: CASSLLGQSEAFF; DNA: TGTGCCAGCAGCCTCCTTGGACAGAGCGAAGCTTTCTTT
J: TRBJ1-2; D: -; size: -; V: TRBV28; CDR3: CASSSPFQSGLYTF; DNA: TGTGCCAGCAGTTCCCCGTTTCAGTCAGGTCTCTACACCTTC
J: TRBJ2-3; D: TRBD1; size: -; V: TRBV19; CDR3: CASSRSKGQGPYTDTQYF; DNA: TGTGCCAGTAGTCGCTCAAAGGGACAGGGGCCATACACAGATACGCAGTATTTT
J: TRBJ1-2; D: -; size: -; V: TRBV6-2/TRBV6-3; CDR3: CASSYQDTFSLASYGYTF; DNA: TGTGCCAGCAGTTACCAGGACACGTTTTCTTTGGCTTCGTATGGCTACACCTTC
J: TRBJ1-1; D: -; size: once; V: TRBV19; CDR3: CASSWGEGAFF; DNA: TGTGCCAGTAGTTGGGGCGAGGGAGCTTTCTTT
J: TRBJ2-2; D: TRBD1; size: few; V: TRBV7-9; CDR3: CASNPGQGVSGELFF; DNA: TGTGCCAGCAACCCGGGACAGGGAGTCTCCGGGGAGCTGTTTTTT
J: TRBJ2-7; D: TRBD1; size: -; V: TRBV28; CDR3: CASSLSQRDSSHEQYF; DNA: TGTGCCAGCAGTTTAAGTCAGAGGGACAGTTCTCACGAGCAGTACTTC
J: TRBJ2-3; D: TRBD2; size: -; V: TRBV7-8; CDR3: CASSRGGLAGTDTQYF; DNA: TGTGCCAGCAGCCGAGGGGGACTAGCGGGCACAGATACGCAGTATTTT
J: TRBJ2-5; D: -; size: few; V: TRBV20-1; CDR3: CSAANQETQYF; DNA: TGCAGTGCGGCGAATCAAGAGACCCAGTACTTC
J: TRBJ1-5; D: -; size: -; V: TRBV28; CDR3: CASSLINQPQHF; DNA: TGTGCCAGCAGCCTTATTAATCAGCCCCAGCATTTT
J: TRBJ1-6; D: -; size: few; V: TRBV7-9; CDR3: CASSLDPYNSPLHF; DNA: TGTGCCAGCAGCTTAGATCCATATAATTCACCCCTCCACTTT
J: TRBJ2-3; D: -; size: -; V: TRBV7-2; CDR3: CASSSLRGSGTDTQYF; DNA: TGTGCCAGCAGCTCCCTCAGGGGAAGCGGGACAGATACGCAGTATTTT
J: TRBJ1-1; D: -; size: -; V: TRBV7-6; CDR3: CASSLVPSAAEAFF; DNA: TGTGCCAGCAGCTTAGTTCCGTCGGCAGCTGAAGCTTTCTTT
J: TRBJ2-7; D: -; size: -; V: TRBV7-8; CDR3: CASRLRDTSYEQYF; DNA: TGTGCCAGCAGACTCCGGGACACTTCCTACGAGCAGTACTTC
J: TRBJ2-7; D: TRBD1; size: -; V: TRBV2; CDR3: CASAGQGREQYF; DNA: TGTGCCAGCGCAGGACAGGGCCGGGAGCAGTACTTC
J: TRBJ2-7; D: -; size: -; V: TRBV20-1; CDR3: CSASGSREQYF; DNA: TGCAGTGCTAGCGGGTCGCGGGAGCAGTACTTC
J: TRBJ1-2; D: TRBD1; size: -; V: TRBV5-6; CDR3: CASSLWGPLTGDHGYTF; DNA: TGTGCCAGCAGCTTGTGGGGGCCCCTTACAGGGGATCATGGCTACACCTTC
J: TRBJ1-2; D: -; size: -; V: TRBV3-1/TRBV3-2; CDR3: CASSTPGKDSYGYTF; DNA: TGTGCCAGCAGCACCCCCGGAAAGGACAGCTATGGCTACACCTTC
J: TRBJ1-2; D: -; size: -; V: TRBV3-1/TRBV3-2; CDR3: CASSQDRGGWYGYTF; DNA: TGTGCCAGCAGCCAAGATCGGGGGGGTTGGTATGGCTACACCTTC
J: TRBJ2-7; D: -; size: few; V: TRBV28; CDR3: CASSVRDFWGAYEQYF; DNA: TGTGCCAGCAGTGTCAGGGACTTTTGGGGGGCCTACGAGCAGTACTTC
J: TRBJ2-3; D: -; size: -; V: TRBV7-2; CDR3: CASSVWLDTQYF; DNA: TGTGCCAGCAGCGTTTGGTTAGATACGCAGTATTTT
J: TRBJ1-6; D: TRBD1; size: -; V: TRBV7-3; CDR3: CASSLGQGGNSPLHF; DNA: TGTGCCAGCAGCTTGGGACAGGGGGGTAATTCACCCCTCCACTTT
J: TRBJ1-2; D: -; size: once; V: TRBV30; CDR3: CAWNTFGSYGYTF; DNA: TGTGCCTGGAACACGTTTGGCAGCTATGGCTACACCTTC
J: TRBJ2-7; D: -; size: few; V: TRBV4-1; CDR3: CASSQGQTGEQYF; DNA: TGCGCCAGCAGCCAAGGACAGACGGGCGAGCAGTACTTC